This T cell receptor (beta chain) was obtained from a study of blood T cell repertoires in COVID-19. Study context: Material from acute and convalescent COVID-19 was sourced from the United States, Italy and Spain.

Produced via immunoSEQ multiplex PCR; TCRdb's table is partial and in-frame only. Of about 69,000 clones detected, roughly 73% appear once; the ten largest clones hold 47%. Sequenced: peripheral blood. This receptor was taken from a human donor in a cohort sampled during active COVID-19.

This chain's CDR3 is CASSLSPGQGSILNTEAFF. In DNA, the CDR3 is TGTGCCAGCAGCTTATCCCCGGGACAGGGCTCGATTTTGAACACTGAAGCTTTCTTT. This chain uses TRBV11-2 with TRBJ1-1; 9 positions match TRBD1. The germline V gene has CDR1 SGHAT and CDR2 FQNNGV. The J segment lost 0 bases and the V segment lost 2 bases, leaving 13 bases of the junction unmatched. This CDR3 is built from 19 residues.